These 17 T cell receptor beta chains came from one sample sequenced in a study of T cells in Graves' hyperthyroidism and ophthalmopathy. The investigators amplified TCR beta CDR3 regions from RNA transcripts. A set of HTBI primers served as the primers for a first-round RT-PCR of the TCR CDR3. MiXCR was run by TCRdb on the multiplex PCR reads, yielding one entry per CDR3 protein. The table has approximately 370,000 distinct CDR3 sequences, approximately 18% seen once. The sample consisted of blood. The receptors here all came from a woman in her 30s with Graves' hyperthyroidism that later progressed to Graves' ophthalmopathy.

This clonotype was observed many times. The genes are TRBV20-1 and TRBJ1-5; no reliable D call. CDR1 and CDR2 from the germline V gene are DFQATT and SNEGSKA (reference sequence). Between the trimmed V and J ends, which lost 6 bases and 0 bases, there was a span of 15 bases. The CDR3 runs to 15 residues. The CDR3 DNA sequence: TGCAGTGCGCAACCCCGTGATTATAGCAATCAGCCCCAGCATTTT. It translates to CSAQPRDYSNQPQHF.

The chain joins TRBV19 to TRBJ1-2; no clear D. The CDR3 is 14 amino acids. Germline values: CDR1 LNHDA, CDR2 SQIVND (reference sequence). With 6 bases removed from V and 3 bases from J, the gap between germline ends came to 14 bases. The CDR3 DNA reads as TGTGCCAGTAGAATACCGGGCCCCCACTATGGCTACACCTTC. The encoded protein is CASRIPGPHYGYTF.

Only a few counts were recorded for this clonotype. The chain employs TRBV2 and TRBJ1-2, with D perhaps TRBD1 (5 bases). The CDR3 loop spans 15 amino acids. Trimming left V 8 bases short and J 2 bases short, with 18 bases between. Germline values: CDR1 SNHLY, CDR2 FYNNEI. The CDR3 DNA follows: TGTGCCAGCCAACAGGAGGGTCGGGAGAACTATGGCTACACCTTC. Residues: CASQQEGRENYGYTF.

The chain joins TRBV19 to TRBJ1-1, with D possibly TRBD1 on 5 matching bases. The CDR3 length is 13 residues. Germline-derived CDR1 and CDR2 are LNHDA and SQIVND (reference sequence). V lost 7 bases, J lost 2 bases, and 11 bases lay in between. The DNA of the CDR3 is TGTGCCAGTATCAGGGACGGCAACACTGAAGCTTTCTTT. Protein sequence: CASIRDGNTEAFF.

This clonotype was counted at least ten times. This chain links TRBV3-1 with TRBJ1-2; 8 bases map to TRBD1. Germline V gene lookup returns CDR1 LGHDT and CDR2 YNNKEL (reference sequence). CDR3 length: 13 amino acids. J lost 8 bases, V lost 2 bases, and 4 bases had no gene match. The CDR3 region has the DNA TGTGCCAGCAGCCAAACAGGGGGTGTCGGCTACACCTTC. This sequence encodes CASSQTGGVGYTF. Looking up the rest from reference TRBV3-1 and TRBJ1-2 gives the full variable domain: DTAVSQTPKYLVTQMGNDKSIKCEQNLGHDTMYWYKQDSKKFLKIMFSYNNKELIINETVPNRFSPKSPDKAHLNLHINSLELGDSAVYFCASSQTGGVGYTFGSGTRLTVV.

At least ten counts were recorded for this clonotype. This CDR3 reads CASSAQGGTGELFF. Here the CDR3 DNA reads TGTGCCAGCAGTGCCCAGGGGGGGACCGGGGAGCTGTTTTTT. V usage is TRBV2 and J usage is TRBJ2-2; D may be TRBD1 or TRBD2 (7 bases each). The V gene lost 4 bases and the J gene lost 5 bases, with 11 bases spanning the gap. The length of the CDR3 is 14 residues. Germline loops: CDR1 SNHLY, CDR2 FYNNEI.

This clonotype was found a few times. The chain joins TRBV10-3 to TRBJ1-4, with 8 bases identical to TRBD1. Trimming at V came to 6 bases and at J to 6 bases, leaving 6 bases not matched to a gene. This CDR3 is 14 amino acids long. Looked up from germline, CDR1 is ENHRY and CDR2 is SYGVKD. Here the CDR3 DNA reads TGTGCCATCAGCCTGACAGGGGAGGATGAAAAACTGTTTTTT. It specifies CAISLTGEDEKLFF.

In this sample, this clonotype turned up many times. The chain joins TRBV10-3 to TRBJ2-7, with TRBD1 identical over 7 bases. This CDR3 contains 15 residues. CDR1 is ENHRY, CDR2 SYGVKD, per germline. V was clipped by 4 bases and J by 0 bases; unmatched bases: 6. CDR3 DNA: TGTGCCATCAGTGGGCCCGGGACAGACTCCTACGAGCAGTACTTC. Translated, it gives CAISGPGTDSYEQYF.

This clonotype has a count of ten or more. The CDR3 loop is CASSLRAGSGETQYF. CDR3 sequence (DNA): TGTGCCAGCAGCTTAAGGGCAGGGTCAGGAGAGACCCAGTACTTC. This rearrangement joins TRBV7-8 to TRBJ2-5, with D maybe TRBD1 (5 bases). Trimming took off 2 bases at V and 4 bases at J, with 14 bases between the two ends. This CDR3 is 15 amino acids long. Germline loops: CDR1 SGHVS, CDR2 FQNEAQ. Complete variable domain (other parts from reference TRBV7-8 and TRBJ2-5): GAGVSQSPRYKVAKRGQDVALRCDPISGHVSLFWYQQALGQGPEFLTYFQNEAQLDKSGLPSDRFFAERPEGSVSTLKIQRTQQEDSAVYLCASSLRAGSGETQYFGPGTRLLVL.

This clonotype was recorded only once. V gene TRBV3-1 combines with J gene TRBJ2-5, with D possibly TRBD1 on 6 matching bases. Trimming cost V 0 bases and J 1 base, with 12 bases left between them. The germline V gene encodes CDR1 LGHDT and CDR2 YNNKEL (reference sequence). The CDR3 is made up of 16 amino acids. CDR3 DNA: TGTGCCAGCAGCCAAGATCGCAGGGGAGTCCAAGAGACCCAGTACTTC. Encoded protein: CASSQDRRGVQETQYF.

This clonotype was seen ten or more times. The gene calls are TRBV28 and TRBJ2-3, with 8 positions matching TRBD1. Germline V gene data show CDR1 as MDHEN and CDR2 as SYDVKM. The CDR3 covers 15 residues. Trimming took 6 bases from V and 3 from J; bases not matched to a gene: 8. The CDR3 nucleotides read TGTGCCAGCAGCGCTGGACAGGGACGAACAGATACGCAGTATTTT. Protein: CASSAGQGRTDTQYF.

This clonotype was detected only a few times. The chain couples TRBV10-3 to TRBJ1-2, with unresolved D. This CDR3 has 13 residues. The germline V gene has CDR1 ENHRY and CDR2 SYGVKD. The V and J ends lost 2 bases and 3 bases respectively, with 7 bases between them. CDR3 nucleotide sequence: TGTGCCATCAGTGAGGGATTCGACTATGGCTACACCTTC. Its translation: CAISEGFDYGYTF.

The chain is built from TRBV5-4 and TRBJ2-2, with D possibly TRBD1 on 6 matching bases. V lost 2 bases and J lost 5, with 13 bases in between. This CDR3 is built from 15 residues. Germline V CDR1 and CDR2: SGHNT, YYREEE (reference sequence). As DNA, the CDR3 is TGTGCCAGCAGCTTTTTCTCGAGGGGGACCGGGGAGCTGTTTTTT. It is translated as CASSFFSRGTGELFF.

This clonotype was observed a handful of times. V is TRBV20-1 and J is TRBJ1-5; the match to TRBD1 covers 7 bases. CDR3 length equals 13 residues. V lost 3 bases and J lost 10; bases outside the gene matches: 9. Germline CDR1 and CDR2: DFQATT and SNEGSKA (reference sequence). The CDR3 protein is CSARYTGEGPQHF. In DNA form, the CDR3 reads TGCAGTGCTAGGTATACAGGGGAGGGCCCCCAGCATTTT.

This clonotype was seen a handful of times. CDR3 sequence reads: CASSLVLAGGEIVYNEQFF. For the CDR3, the DNA is TGCGCCAGCAGCTTGGTGCTCGCGGGAGGGGAAATCGTGTACAATGAGCAGTTCTTC. The chain couples TRBV5-1 to TRBJ2-1, with TRBD2 identical over 9 bases. The CDR3 runs 19 residues. Losses at the gene ends were 0 bases for V and 4 bases for J; bases not matched to a gene: 14. CDR1 is SGHRS and CDR2 is YFSETQ in the germline V gene.

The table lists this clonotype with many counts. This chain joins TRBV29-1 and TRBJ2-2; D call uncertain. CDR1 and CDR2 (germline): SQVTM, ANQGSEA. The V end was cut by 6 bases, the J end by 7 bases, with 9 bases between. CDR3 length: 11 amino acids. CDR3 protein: CSVAGYGELFF. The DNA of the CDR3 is TGCAGCGTCGCCGGCTACGGGGAGCTGTTTTTT.

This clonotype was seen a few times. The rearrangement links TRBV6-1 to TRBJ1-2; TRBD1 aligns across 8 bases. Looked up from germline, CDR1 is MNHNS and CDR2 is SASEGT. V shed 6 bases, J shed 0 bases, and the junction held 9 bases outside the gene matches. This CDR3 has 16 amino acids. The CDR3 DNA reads TGTGCCAGCAGGACGGACAGGGACAATGCTAACTATGGCTACACCTTC. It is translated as CASRTDRDNANYGYTF.